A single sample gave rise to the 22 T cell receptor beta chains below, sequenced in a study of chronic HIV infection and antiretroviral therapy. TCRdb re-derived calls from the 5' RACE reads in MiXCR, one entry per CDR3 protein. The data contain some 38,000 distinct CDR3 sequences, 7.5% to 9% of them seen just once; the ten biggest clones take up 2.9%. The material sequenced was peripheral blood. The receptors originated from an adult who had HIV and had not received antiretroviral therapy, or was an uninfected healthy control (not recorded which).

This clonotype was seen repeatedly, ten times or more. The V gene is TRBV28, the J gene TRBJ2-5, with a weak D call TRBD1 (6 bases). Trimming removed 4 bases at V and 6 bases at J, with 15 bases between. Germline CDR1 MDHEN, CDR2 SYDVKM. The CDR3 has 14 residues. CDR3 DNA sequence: TGTGCCAGCAGTTCGGCAGGGGCTATTCAGACCCAGTACTTC. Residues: CASSSAGAIQTQYF.

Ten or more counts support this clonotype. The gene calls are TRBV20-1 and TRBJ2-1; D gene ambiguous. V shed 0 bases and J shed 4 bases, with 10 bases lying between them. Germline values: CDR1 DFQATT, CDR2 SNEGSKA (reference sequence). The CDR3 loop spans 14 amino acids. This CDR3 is CSARDRDLYNEQFF. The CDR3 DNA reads TGCAGTGCTAGAGATCGAGACTTATACAATGAGCAGTTCTTC.

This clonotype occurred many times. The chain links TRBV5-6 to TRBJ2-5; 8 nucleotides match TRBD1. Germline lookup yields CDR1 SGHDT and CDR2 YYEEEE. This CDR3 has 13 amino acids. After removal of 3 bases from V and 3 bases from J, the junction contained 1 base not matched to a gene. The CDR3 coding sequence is TGTGCCAGCAGCTCGGACAGGGAAGAGACCCAGTACTTC. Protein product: CASSSDREETQYF.

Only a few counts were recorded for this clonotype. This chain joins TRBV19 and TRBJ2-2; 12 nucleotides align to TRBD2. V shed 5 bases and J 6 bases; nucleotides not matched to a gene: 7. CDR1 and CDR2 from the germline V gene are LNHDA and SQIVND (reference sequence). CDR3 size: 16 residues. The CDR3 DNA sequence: TGTGCCAGTAGTGTAAGACTAGCGGGAGTCCCCGGGGAGCTGTTTTTT. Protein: CASSVRLAGVPGELFF.

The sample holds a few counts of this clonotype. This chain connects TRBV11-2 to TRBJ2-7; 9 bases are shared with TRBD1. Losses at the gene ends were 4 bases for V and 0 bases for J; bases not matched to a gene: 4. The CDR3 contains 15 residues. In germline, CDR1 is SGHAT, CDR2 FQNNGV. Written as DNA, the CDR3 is TGTGCCAGCAGCTACGGGACAGGGAGCTCCTACGAGCAGTACTTC. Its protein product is CASSYGTGSSYEQYF.

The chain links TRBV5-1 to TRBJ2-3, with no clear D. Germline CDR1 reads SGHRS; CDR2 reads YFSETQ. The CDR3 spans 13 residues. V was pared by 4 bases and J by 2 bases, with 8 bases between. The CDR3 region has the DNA TGCGCCAGCAGCCACGACTCCACAGATACGCAGTATTTT. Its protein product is CASSHDSTDTQYF.

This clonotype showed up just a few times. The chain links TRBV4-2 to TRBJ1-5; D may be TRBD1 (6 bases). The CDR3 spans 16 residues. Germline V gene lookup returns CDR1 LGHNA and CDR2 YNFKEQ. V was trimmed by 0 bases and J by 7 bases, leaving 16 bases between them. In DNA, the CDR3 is TGTGCCAGCAGCCAAGATAAGGGCAGGGGAGGACAGCCCCAGCATTTT. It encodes CASSQDKGRGGQPQHF.

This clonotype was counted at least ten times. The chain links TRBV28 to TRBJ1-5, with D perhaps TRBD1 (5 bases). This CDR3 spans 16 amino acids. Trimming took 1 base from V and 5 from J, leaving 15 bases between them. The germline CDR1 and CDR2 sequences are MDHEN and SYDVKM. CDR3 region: CASSLYWDGGDQPQHF. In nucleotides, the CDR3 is TGTGCCAGCAGTTTATACTGGGACGGGGGGGATCAGCCCCAGCATTTT.

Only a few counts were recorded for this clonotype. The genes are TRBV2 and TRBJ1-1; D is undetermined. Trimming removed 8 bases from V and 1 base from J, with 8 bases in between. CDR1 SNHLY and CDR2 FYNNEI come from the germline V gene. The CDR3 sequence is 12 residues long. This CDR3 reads CASDGPNTEAFF. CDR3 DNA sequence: TGTGCCAGCGACGGGCCGAACACTGAAGCTTTCTTT.

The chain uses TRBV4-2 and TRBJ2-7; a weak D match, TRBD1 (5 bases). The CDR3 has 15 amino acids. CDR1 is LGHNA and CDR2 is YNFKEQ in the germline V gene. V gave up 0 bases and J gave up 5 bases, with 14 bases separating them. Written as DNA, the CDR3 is TGTGCCAGCAGCCAAGATCTGCTGGTAGGGGACGAGCAGTACTTC. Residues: CASSQDLLVGDEQYF.

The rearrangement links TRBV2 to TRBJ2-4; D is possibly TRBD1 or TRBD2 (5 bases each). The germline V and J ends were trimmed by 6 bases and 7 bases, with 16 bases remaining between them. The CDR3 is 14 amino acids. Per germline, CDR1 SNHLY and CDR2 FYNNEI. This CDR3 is CASRATGSSNIQYF. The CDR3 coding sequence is TGTGCCAGCAGAGCCACAGGTTCTAGCAACATTCAGTACTTC.

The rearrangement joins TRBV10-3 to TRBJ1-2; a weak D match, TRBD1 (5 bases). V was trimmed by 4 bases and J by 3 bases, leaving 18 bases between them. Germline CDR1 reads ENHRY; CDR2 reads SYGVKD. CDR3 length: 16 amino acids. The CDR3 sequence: CAISAGLGSSDYGYTF. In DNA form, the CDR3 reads TGTGCCATCAGTGCAGGGTTGGGGTCGTCAGACTATGGCTACACCTTC.

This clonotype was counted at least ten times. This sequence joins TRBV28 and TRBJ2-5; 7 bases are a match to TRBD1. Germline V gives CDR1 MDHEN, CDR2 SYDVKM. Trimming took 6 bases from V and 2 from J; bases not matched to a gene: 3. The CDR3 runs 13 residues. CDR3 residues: CASSTGQQETQYF. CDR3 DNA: TGTGCCAGCAGCACGGGACAGCAAGAGACCCAGTACTTC.

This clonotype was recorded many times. CDR3 coding DNA: TGCAGTGCTGGTCCCACTAACCCCCTCTACAATGAGCAGTTCTTC. Residues: CSAGPTNPLYNEQFF. The chain uses TRBV20-1 and TRBJ2-1, with D unresolved. Per the germline V gene, CDR1 is DFQATT and CDR2 is SNEGSKA (reference sequence). This CDR3 has 15 amino acids. V was clipped by 5 bases and J by 3 bases, with 17 bases between them.

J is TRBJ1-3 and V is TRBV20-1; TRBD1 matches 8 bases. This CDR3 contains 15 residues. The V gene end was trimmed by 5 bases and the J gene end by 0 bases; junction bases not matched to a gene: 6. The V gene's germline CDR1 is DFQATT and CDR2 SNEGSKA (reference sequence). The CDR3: CSAQGTGVSGNTIYF. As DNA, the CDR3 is TGCAGTGCTCAGGGGACAGGCGTCTCTGGAAACACCATATATTTT.

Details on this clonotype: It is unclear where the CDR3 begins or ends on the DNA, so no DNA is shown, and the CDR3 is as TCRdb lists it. The CDR3 is CSARVGGGSTETFF. This rearrangement joins TRBV20-1 to TRBJ1-1. The CDR3 sequence runs 14 residues, both termini included. Germline CDR1 DFQATT, CDR2 SNEGSKA (reference sequence).

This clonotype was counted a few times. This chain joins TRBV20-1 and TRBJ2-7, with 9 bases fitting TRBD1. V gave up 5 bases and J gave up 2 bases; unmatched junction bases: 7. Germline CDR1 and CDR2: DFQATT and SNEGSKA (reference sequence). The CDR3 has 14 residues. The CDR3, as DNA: TGCAGTGCTCCAAAGGGACAGGGAACCTACGAGCAGTACTTC. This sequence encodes CSAPKGQGTYEQYF.

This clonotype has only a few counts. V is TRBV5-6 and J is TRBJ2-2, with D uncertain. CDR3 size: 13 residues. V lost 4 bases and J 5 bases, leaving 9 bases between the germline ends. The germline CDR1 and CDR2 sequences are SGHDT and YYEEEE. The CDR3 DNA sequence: TGTGCCAGCAGCCGTTCTAGTACCGGGGAGCTGTTTTTT. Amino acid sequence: CASSRSSTGELFF.

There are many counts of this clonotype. CDR3 loop: CSEITGLGPTGTQYF. The CDR3 region has the DNA TGCAGCGAAATAACAGGACTGGGGCCCACTGGTACGCAGTATTTT. J is TRBJ2-3 and V is TRBV29-1; D tentatively reads TRBD1 or TRBD2 (5 bases each). There are 15 residues in the CDR3. With 7 bases removed from V and 8 bases from J, the gap between germline ends came to 25 bases. CDR1 is SQVTM, CDR2 ANQGSEA, per germline.

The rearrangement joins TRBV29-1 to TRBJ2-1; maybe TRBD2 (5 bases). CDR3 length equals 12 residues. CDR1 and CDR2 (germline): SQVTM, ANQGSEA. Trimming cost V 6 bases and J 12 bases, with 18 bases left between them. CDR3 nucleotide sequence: TGCAGCGTAGAGTGGGAGCCGGCCGGGCAGTTCTTC. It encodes CSVEWEPAGQFF.

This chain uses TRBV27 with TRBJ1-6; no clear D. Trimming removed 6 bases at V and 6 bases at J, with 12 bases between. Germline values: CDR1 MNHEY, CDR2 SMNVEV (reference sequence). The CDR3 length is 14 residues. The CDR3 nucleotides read TGTGCCAGCAGCTCCAGAATAGTTAATTCACCCCTCCACTTT. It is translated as CASSSRIVNSPLHF.

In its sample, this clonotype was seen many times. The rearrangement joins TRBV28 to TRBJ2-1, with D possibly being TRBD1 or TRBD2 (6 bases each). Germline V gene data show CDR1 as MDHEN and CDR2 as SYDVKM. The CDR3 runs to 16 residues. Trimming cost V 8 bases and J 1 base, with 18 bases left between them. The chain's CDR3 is CASLNGGLRSYNEQFF. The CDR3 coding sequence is TGTGCCAGCCTAAACGGGGGCCTAAGGTCCTACAATGAGCAGTTCTTC.